This TCR beta chain was sequenced during a study of blood T cell repertoires in COVID-19 (dated by TCRdb to the early 2020s). Regarding the research as a whole: The collaborator samples originated in the United States, Italy and Spain and spanned the acute and convalescent phases of COVID-19. The sample metadata nearly always contained a de-identified subject ID, COVID-19 status, age in years and sex. Subjects who had been exposed to COVID-19, were actively infected with it, or had recovered from it provided the deeply sampled blood TCRbeta repertoires that made up the dataset. Where HLA class I and class II types were available, the types were taken from metadata supplied by the sample provider, not from assay-based typing. The samples were drawn from two sources: the first 160 participants of the ongoing ImmuneRACE study, and 950 to 1,500 subjects contributed by 6 global collaborators. The prospective study material was composed of cDNA or gDNA derived from T cells, B-cell-depleted T cells, or PBMCs. The repertoires were made available in a free public database intended to serve as a resource for research on the immune response to SARS-CoV-2.

The CDR3 sequence holds 14 residues, the cysteine and phenylalanine included. The only DNA kept is the CDR3, 42 bases in frame from the first base. At the junction V is shortened by 2 bases and J by 4 bases, with 11 bases in between. The CDR1 and CDR2 encoded by the germline V gene are MDHEN and SYDVKM. Paper-wide results and their limitations: The amount of clinical and demographic metadata varied by source and participant and was provided uncurated.

With respect to this clone: Its antigen has not been determined. The input lacks base qualities; no much larger clone sits a single base away.

Collaborating institutions collected whole blood in K2EDTA tubes following their own protocols. For TCRbeta analysis, collaborators shipped samples in one of three forms: frozen whole blood, isolated PBMCs, or DNA extracted from either of those sample types. TCRbeta CDR3 regions were amplified from genomic DNA using the immunoSEQ Assay, a bias-controlled multiplex PCR. The paper's processing steps were these. Within the assay, amplification of reference gene primers was used to estimate how many nucleated cells each sample contained. To quantify the absolute abundance of each unique TCRbeta CDR3 rearrangement, sequence reads were collapsed and filtered. For each sample, productive Simpson clonality was calculated as the square root of Simpson's diversity index across productive rearrangements. In TCRdb, the immuneACCESS table is reduced to in-frame sequences with V and J assigned. These tables do not hold every clone; where another copy was compared, an unresolved V gene accounts for under half, and the others remain unexplained. Clone size and V and J calls were adopted from that table, with D and trimming inferred from the DNA. The sample yields 90,000 to 120,000 clones; 65% to 75% were counted once. In total, the top ten clones hold about 6% of the sample.

The sequence links TRBV28 to TRBJ1-2; no D gene can be assigned with confidence. This clonotype was obtained from a man at least 80 years old with acute or convalescent COVID-19. Sequenced: peripheral blood. The DNA sequence reads TGTGCCAGCAGTTTAAGCCCGGGGAGCTATGGCTACACCTTC. It encodes CASSLSPGSYGYTF.